A selection of T cell receptor beta chains follows, all from one sample in a study of OX40 agonist ivuxolimab in advanced cancers. Produced via immunoSEQ multiplex PCR; TCRdb's table is partial and in-frame only. The repertoire includes some 48,000 clones, roughly 81% of them detected once, and roughly 7% sits in the top ten. Here the sequenced sample was CD4+ or CD8+ T cells sorted from blood, taken in a trial of the OX40 agonist ivuxolimab. The receptors derive from an adult with an advanced solid tumor such as melanoma, head and neck, liver or kidney cancer. Each CDR3 is given with its conserved first and last residue. Size is stated for part of the rows, as once, few or many counts, or as a class when the clone is expanded.

cdr3_aa: CASSSVTSGSSETQYF
clone_size: .
j_call: TRBJ2-5
v_call: TRBV7-2

cdr3_aa: CASSFTTGWDEQYF
clone_size: .
j_call: .
v_call: TRBV6-5

cdr3_aa: CASSLGTGGWIEQFF
clone_size: .
j_call: TRBJ2-1
v_call: TRBV11-3

cdr3_aa: CASSLVTTGTGDGEQYF
clone_size: .
j_call: TRBJ2-7
v_call: TRBV7-9

cdr3_aa: CASSGTSGLKVGQFF
clone_size: once
j_call: TRBJ2-1
v_call: TRBV6-6

cdr3_aa: CASSFGNANEKLFF
clone_size: .
j_call: TRBJ1-4
v_call: TRBV11-2

cdr3_aa: CASSQERWGVYNEQFF
clone_size: .
j_call: TRBJ2-1
v_call: TRBV4-3

cdr3_aa: CASSLGGRSYGYTF
clone_size: .
j_call: TRBJ1-2
v_call: TRBV7-9

cdr3_aa: CASSGTTGNTIYF
clone_size: few
j_call: TRBJ1-3
v_call: TRBV12-5

cdr3_aa: CASSFVGTVNPEAFF
clone_size: .
j_call: TRBJ1-1
v_call: TRBV5-6

cdr3_aa: CASSGTNYNEQFF
clone_size: .
j_call: TRBJ2-1
v_call: TRBV6-1

cdr3_aa: CASSQDRRMNTEAFF
clone_size: .
j_call: TRBJ1-1
v_call: TRBV4-2

cdr3_aa: CASSFETGELFF
clone_size: .
j_call: TRBJ2-2
v_call: TRBV11-3

cdr3_aa: CANGGPTYEQYF
clone_size: .
j_call: TRBJ2-7
v_call: TRBV27

cdr3_aa: CASSVDEADTQYF
clone_size: few
j_call: TRBJ2-3
v_call: TRBV9

cdr3_aa: CASNPGQGINEQYF
clone_size: few
j_call: TRBJ2-7
v_call: TRBV6-5

cdr3_aa: CASSDTRTSTDTQYF
clone_size: .
j_call: TRBJ2-3
v_call: TRBV10-1

cdr3_aa: CASTWTSGNTGELFF
clone_size: .
j_call: TRBJ2-2
v_call: TRBV6-6

cdr3_aa: CAWRDRHEQYF
clone_size: .
j_call: TRBJ2-7
v_call: TRBV30

cdr3_aa: CASSYSQGHYEQYF
clone_size: .
j_call: TRBJ2-7
v_call: TRBV6-5

cdr3_aa: CASSSPYEQYF
clone_size: few
j_call: TRBJ2-7
v_call: TRBV28

cdr3_aa: CAWTSGSGYYETQYF
clone_size: once
j_call: TRBJ2-5
v_call: TRBV30

cdr3_aa: CASSRDSSVATF
clone_size: .
j_call: TRBJ1-2
v_call: TRBV11-3

cdr3_aa: CASSLDRAKNIQYF
clone_size: .
j_call: TRBJ2-4
v_call: TRBV7-2

cdr3_aa: CATSKYSGIYEQYF
clone_size: .
j_call: TRBJ2-7
v_call: TRBV10-2

cdr3_aa: CASSTKIGRNQPQHF
clone_size: .
j_call: TRBJ1-5
v_call: TRBV7-2

cdr3_aa: CASHKPGQEFYGYTF
clone_size: .
j_call: TRBJ1-2
v_call: TRBV19

cdr3_aa: CAWSDRGEQYF
clone_size: .
j_call: TRBJ2-7
v_call: TRBV30

cdr3_aa: CASSLARAAAAYTF
clone_size: .
j_call: TRBJ1-2
v_call: TRBV7-9

cdr3_aa: CASSPRTSGTYEQYF
clone_size: .
j_call: TRBJ2-7
v_call: TRBV7-2

cdr3_aa: CASSLGVGSYQETQYF
clone_size: .
j_call: TRBJ2-5
v_call: TRBV27

cdr3_aa: CASRGLALSSYNEQFF
clone_size: once
j_call: TRBJ2-1
v_call: TRBV19

cdr3_aa: CASSPRRQGLYEQYF
clone_size: .
j_call: TRBJ2-7
v_call: TRBV11-2

cdr3_aa: CASSKWTGAGESGELFF
clone_size: .
j_call: TRBJ2-2
v_call: TRBV21-1

cdr3_aa: CASSGSAQGTDTQYF
clone_size: .
j_call: TRBJ2-3
v_call: TRBV10-2

cdr3_aa: CASSYLAGADEQYF
clone_size: .
j_call: TRBJ2-7
v_call: TRBV7-2

cdr3_aa: CASSTGTGWDTDTQYF
clone_size: once
j_call: TRBJ2-3
v_call: TRBV19

cdr3_aa: CASSLWGGTDTQYF
clone_size: .
j_call: TRBJ2-3
v_call: TRBV5-5

cdr3_aa: CASSEGHSPGGEKLFF
clone_size: .
j_call: TRBJ1-4
v_call: TRBV2

cdr3_aa: CASGPALYGYTF
clone_size: .
j_call: TRBJ1-2
v_call: TRBV12-5

cdr3_aa: CASSIGRVAGELFF
clone_size: medium-sized
j_call: TRBJ2-2
v_call: TRBV19

cdr3_aa: CASSFKRESEYF
clone_size: few
j_call: TRBJ2-3
v_call: TRBV7-9

cdr3_aa: CASSLGGTGQETQYF
clone_size: .
j_call: TRBJ2-5
v_call: TRBV5-1

cdr3_aa: CSAGPAYEQYF
clone_size: .
j_call: TRBJ2-7
v_call: TRBV20-1

cdr3_aa: CASSYLTGELFF
clone_size: .
j_call: TRBJ2-2
v_call: TRBV7-9

cdr3_aa: CASSGSSGFINIQYF
clone_size: .
j_call: TRBJ2-4
v_call: TRBV27

cdr3_aa: CASSVLVGGAGNTIYF
clone_size: .
j_call: TRBJ1-3
v_call: TRBV9

cdr3_aa: CASSAIGTGINEQFF
clone_size: once
j_call: TRBJ2-1
v_call: TRBV5-1

cdr3_aa: CASSSSSRLSYEQYF
clone_size: .
j_call: TRBJ2-7
v_call: TRBV7-2

cdr3_aa: CASSLWLDREQYF
clone_size: few
j_call: TRBJ2-7
v_call: TRBV27

cdr3_aa: CASNLPGQGLGEQYF
clone_size: .
j_call: .
v_call: TRBV5-1

cdr3_aa: CASSQGGGLAGYEQYF
clone_size: .
j_call: TRBJ2-7
v_call: TRBV4-2